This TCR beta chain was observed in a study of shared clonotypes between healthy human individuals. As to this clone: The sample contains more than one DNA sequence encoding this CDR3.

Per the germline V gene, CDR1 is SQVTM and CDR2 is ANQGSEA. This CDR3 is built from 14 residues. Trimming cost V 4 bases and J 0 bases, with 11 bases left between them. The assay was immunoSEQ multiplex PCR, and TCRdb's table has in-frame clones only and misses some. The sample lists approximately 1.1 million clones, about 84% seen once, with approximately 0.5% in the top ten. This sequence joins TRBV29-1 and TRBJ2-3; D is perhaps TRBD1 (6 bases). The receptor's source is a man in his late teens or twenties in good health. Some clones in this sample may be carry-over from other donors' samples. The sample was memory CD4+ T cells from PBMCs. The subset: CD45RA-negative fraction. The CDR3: CSVGTVASTDTQYF. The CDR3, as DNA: TGCAGCGTTGGGACAGTAGCTAGCACAGATACGCAGTATTTT.